This T cell receptor (beta chain) is drawn from a study of preoperative IRX-2 immunotherapy in early breast cancer (dated by TCRdb to about 2019). In regard to this clone: This clone's antigen is unknown. Base qualities are not provided; no much larger clone lies one nucleotide away.

Preparation of the library involved the immunoSEQ multiplex PCR assay. The table was pulled from immuneACCESS by TCRdb, which kept in-frame rearrangements only. Such tables lose some clones; where checked, under half of the loss comes from unresolved V genes, and the rest has no known cause. The sample contains around 57,000 clones, around 94% of them found a single time. The ten largest clones take up roughly 1.8% of the sample. CDR1 and CDR2, per the germline V gene, are SGHAT and FQNNGV. The CDR3 runs 14 amino acids, cysteine and phenylalanine included. CDR3 DNA is the only sequence kept; it has 42 bases, read in frame from the first base. V is reduced by 2 bases and J by 5 bases, leaving a spacing of 13 bases between them. The treatment or condition label on this specimen signifies: preoperative locoregional IRX-2 cytokine immunotherapy. The samples were obtained from a phase Ib study that tested preoperative, locoregional IRX-2 cytokine immunotherapy meant to prime immune responses. Patients with early-stage breast cancer who were given IRX-2 before surgery served as donors.

Sample acquisition took place from a patient treated with IRX-2 immunotherapy. This clonotype was obtained from a human donor with breast cancer. This chain joins TRBV11-2 to TRBJ2-7; the D gene cannot be named for sure. The CDR3 is CASSLLRKVNEQYF. The bases are TGTGCCAGCAGCTTATTACGGAAGGTCAACGAGCAGTACTTC.